Reported below is one T cell receptor (beta chain). No antigen is known for it. Germline and junction disagree at one end, which may indicate a read error. The data derive from a study of graft-versus-host responses after intestinal transplantation. The wider study: Recipients uniformly received anti-thymocyte globulin induction, followed by tacrolimus and steroids for approximately 3 years.

The CDR3 is 14 amino acids. The germline gives CDR1 SNHLY, CDR2 FYNNEI. Regarding the study as a whole: Researchers found GvH clones in recipient marrow, and some showed up first in ileum or blood.

Data came from immunoSEQ multiplex PCR; TCRdb stores just in-frame clones and leaves some out. The repertoire consists of more than 85,000 clones, with roughly 80% occurring once and the leading ten covering approximately 0.78%. This chain uses TRBV2 with TRBJ2-3; no firm D call. The sample was unstimulated CD4+ T cells sorted from spleen or lymph node cells, taken before intestinal transplant. This receptor was taken from a human donor who received an intestinal transplant. The CDR3 loop is CASSEVVTADTQYF. The CDR3 DNA reads as TGTGCCAGCAGCGAAGTAGTCACGGCAGATACGCAGTATTTT.